This T cell receptor (beta chain) was observed in a study of CD8 T cells in ankylosing spondylitis. General study points: Earlier reports found some motif variants in synovial fluid and blood in reactive arthritis. Disease-linked clones reportedly showed significant enrichment in matched ankylosing spondylitis synovial fluid. Apparently characteristic of ankylosing spondylitis blood was a TCR beta motif (eight highly homologous variants). Clones that were linked to disease were CD8+ and were relatively rare in peripheral blood.

The CDR3 covers 17 residues. CDR1 SGHRS and CDR2 YFSETQ come from the germline V gene. V gave up 4 bases and J gave up 1 base; unmatched junction bases: 9. Libraries for TCR beta were made by quantitative 5'-RACE with molecular barcodes. Each CDR3 protein is one row after TCRdb ran MiXCR on the 5' RACE reads. The sample yields about 540,000 distinct CDR3 sequences, approximately 11% seen once. Concerning this clonotype: Its antigen remains unknown.

The receptor was isolated from a male donor with ankylosing spondylitis. Source material: blood, either unsorted or a sorted T cell fraction (not recorded which). The chain is built from TRBV5-1 and TRBJ2-2; TRBD1 aligns across 8 bases. The CDR3 DNA sequence: TGCGCCAGCAGCCCTGACCAGGGGGCGCGGAACACCGGGGAGCTGTTTTTT. It is translated as CASSPDQGARNTGELFF.